Included here is one TCR beta chain sequence, with context. This specimen comes from a study of shared T cell receptors in the human thymus. With V trimmed by 4 bases and J by 1 base, 18 bases remained unmatched. The V gene's germline CDR1 is SNHLY and CDR2 FYNNEI. This CDR3 has 19 residues. Sequencing was performed with immunoSEQ multiplex PCR; in TCRdb, only in-frame clones are kept and a portion is missing. This sample has about 660,000 clones, with about 87% found just once. This sample also belongs to another study, concerning human thymus T cells. This second report adds: Thymic samples were excised during corrective heart operations.

The sequencing sample was made of thymocytes. This sequence originates from a boy under two years old with a congenital heart defect. This rearrangement joins TRBV2 to TRBJ1-1, with TRBD1 matching 7 bases. The CDR3 here is CASSVPRQGAGETNTEAFF. The CDR3 region has the DNA TGTGCCAGCAGTGTCCCCAGACAGGGAGCCGGGGAGACGAACACTGAAGCTTTCTTT.